This TCR beta chain was recovered during a study of blood T cell repertoires in COVID-19 (dated by TCRdb to 2020 to 2021). In the study overall: Samples from collaborators originated in the United States, Italy and Spain and spanned both the acute and convalescent phases of COVID-19. The material from the prospective study consisted of cDNA or gDNA derived from T cells, B-cell-depleted T cells, or PBMCs. Subjects who had been exposed to COVID-19, were actively infected with it, or had recovered from it provided the deeply sampled blood TCRbeta repertoires that made up the dataset. The repertoires were made available in a free public database intended to serve as a resource for research on the immune response to SARS-CoV-2. Samples came from the ongoing ImmuneRACE study (first 160 participants) plus 1,254 subjects from 6 global collaborators. Sample metadata almost always included a de-identified subject ID, COVID-19 status, age in years and sex. Where available, HLA class I and class II types were taken from metadata supplied by the sample provider and were not determined by assay-based typing. On the study overall, not on this receptor specifically: How much clinical and demographic metadata was included differed by source and by participant, and the metadata was provided uncurated.

In its sample, this clone was seen once. The target of this receptor is not known. No much larger clone is present one base from it, and per-base qualities are unavailable. TCRbeta CDR3 regions were amplified from genomic DNA using the immunoSEQ Assay, a bias-controlled multiplex PCR. Processing in the source paper ran as follows. Nucleated cell counts per sample were estimated from amplification of reference gene primers within the assay. Sequence reads were collapsed and filtered to measure the absolute abundance of every unique TCRbeta CDR3 rearrangement. Productive Simpson clonality was computed per sample as the square root of Simpson's diversity index over productive rearrangements. TCRdb's version of the immuneACCESS table is confined to in-frame rearrangements and falls short of the full clone set. An unresolved V gene accounts for under half of the shortfall where checked; the remainder is of unknown origin. That table is the source of V, J and clone size, and D and trimming were worked out from the DNA. This sample is represented by some 120,000 clones; over 85% of them were singletons. Less than 5% of the sample is held by the ten biggest clonotypes.

CDR1 MDHEN and CDR2 SYDVKM are derived from the germline V gene. The CDR3 measures 13 amino acids from cysteine to phenylalanine. The kept DNA is CDR3 alone, 39 bases in frame from the first base. Deletion took 7 bases off V and 2 bases off J, with a span of 11 bases between the germline ends. At one collaborating source in Seattle, patients were enrolled during active infection and were followed longitudinally through the course of disease. The collaborating institutions used their own protocols to collect whole blood in K2EDTA tubes. Collaborator samples were shipped for TCRbeta analysis as frozen whole blood, isolated PBMCs, or DNA extracted from either sample type.

The sequenced material came from peripheral blood. The chain is encoded by TRBV28 joined to TRBJ1-1, with no reliable assignment of the D segment. This sequence was found in a man aged 55 to 70 with COVID-19, enrolled during active disease. The DNA sequence is TGTGCCAGCATCCCCTCCTTAAACACTGAAGCTTTCTTT. The resulting protein is CASIPSLNTEAFF.